This entry concerns a single TCR beta chain. The source of the sample is a study of blood T cells in healthy people across ages. A J-beta primer mix and a sample-barcoded 5' primer were used in a second PCR of roughly 6 to 11 cycles. TCRdb re-called the 5' RACE reads through MiXCR, storing one row per CDR3 protein. The data show 1.4 million or so distinct CDR3 sequences, 35% to 45% seen once. CDR1 and CDR2 (germline): LGHNA, YSLEER. This CDR3 is 15 amino acids long. With 1 base removed from V and 0 bases from J, the gap between germline ends came to 7 bases. This receptor was taken from a woman aged 18-29 years in good health. J is TRBJ1-5 and V is TRBV4-3; no firm D call. Sequencing was carried out using blood. The CDR3 spells CASSQVRLSNQPQHF. In nucleotides, the CDR3 is TGCGCCAGCAGCCAAGTCAGGCTTAGCAATCAGCCCCAGCATTTT.